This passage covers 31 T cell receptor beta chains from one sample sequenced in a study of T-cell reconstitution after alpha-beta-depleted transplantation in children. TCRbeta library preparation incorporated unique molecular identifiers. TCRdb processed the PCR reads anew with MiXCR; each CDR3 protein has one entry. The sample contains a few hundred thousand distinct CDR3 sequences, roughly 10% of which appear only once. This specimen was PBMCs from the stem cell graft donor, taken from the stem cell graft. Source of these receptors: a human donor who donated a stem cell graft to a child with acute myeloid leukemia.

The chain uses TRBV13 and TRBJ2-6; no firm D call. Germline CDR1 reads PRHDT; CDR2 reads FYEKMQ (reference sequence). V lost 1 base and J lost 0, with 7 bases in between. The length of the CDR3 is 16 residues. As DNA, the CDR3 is TGTGCCAGCAGCTTAGCTCCCCACTCTGGGGCCAACGTCCTGACTTTC. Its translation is CASSLAPHSGANVLTF.

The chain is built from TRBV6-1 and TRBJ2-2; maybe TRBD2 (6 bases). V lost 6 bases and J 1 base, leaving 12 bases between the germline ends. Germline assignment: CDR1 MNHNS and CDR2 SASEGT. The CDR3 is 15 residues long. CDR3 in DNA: TGTGCCAGCAGCCCCCGGGACTGGAACACCGGGGAGCTGTTTTTT. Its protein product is CASSPRDWNTGELFF.

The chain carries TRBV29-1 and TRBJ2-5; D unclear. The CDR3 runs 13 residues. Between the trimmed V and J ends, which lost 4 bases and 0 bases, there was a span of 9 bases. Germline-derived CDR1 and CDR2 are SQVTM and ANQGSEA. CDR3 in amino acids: CSVVMSDQETQYF. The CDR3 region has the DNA TGCAGCGTTGTTATGAGCGACCAAGAGACCCAGTACTTC.

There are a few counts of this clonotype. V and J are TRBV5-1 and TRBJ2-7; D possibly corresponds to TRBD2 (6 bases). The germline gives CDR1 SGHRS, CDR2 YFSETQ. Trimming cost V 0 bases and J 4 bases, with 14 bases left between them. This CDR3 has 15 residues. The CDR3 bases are TGCGCCAGCAGCTTGGCCGGGACTGAACCATACGAGCAGTACTTC. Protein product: CASSLAGTEPYEQYF. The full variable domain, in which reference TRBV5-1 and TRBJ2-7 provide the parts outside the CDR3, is KAGVTQTPRYLIKTRGQQVTLSCSPISGHRSVSWYQQTPGQGLQFLFEYFSETQRNKGNFPGRFSGRQFSNSRSEMNVSTLELGDSALYLCASSLAGTEPYEQYFGPGTRLTVT.

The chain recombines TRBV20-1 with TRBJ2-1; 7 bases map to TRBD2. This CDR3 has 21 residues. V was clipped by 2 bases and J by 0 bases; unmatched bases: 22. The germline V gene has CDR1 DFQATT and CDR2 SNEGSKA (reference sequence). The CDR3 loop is CSARPPRLALVRPTSYNEQFF. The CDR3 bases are TGCAGTGCTAGACCCCCCCGACTAGCTCTGGTTAGGCCAACCTCCTACAATGAGCAGTTCTTC.

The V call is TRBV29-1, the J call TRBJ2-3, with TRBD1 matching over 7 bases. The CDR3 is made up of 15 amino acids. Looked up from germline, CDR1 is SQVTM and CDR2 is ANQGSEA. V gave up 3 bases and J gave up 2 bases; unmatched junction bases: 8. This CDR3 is CSVDDRATYTDTQYF. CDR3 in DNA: TGCAGCGTTGATGACAGGGCCACCTACACAGATACGCAGTATTTT.

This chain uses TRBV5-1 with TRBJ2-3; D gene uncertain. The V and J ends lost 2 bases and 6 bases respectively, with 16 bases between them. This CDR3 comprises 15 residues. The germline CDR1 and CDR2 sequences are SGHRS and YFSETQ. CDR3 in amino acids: CASSFTSPLGDTQYF. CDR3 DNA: TGCGCCAGCAGCTTCACTTCTCCGCTAGGGGATACGCAGTATTTT.

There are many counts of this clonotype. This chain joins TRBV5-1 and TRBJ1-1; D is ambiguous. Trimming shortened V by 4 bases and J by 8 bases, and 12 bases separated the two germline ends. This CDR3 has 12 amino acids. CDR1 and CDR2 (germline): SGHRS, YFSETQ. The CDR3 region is CASSVDGKEAFF. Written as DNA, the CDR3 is TGCGCCAGCAGCGTGGACGGGAAGGAAGCTTTCTTT.

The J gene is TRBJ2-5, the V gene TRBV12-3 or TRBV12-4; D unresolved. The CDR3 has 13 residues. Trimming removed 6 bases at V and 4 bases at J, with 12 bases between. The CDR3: CASRTGNSETQYF. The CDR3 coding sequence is TGTGCCAGCAGAACTGGAAATTCAGAGACCCAGTACTTC.

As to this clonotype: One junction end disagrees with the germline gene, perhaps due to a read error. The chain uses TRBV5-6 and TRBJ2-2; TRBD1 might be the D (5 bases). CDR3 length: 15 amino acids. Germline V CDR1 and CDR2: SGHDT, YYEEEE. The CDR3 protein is CASGLQGLGTGELFF. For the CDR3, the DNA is TGTGCCAGCGGCTTGCAGGGCTTGGGAACCGGGGAGCTGTTTTTT.

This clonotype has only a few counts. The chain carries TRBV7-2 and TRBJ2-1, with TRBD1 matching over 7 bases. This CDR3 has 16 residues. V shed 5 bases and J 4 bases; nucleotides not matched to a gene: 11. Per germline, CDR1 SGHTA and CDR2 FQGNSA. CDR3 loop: CASSLRQGSLYNEQFF. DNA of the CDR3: TGTGCCAGCAGCCTTCGACAGGGATCCTTATACAATGAGCAGTTCTTC. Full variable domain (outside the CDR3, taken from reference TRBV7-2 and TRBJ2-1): GAGVSQSPSNKVTEKGKDVELRCDPISGHTALYWYRQSLGQGLEFLIYFQGNSAPDKSGLPSDRFSAERTGGSVSTLTIQRTQQEDSAVYLCASSLRQGSLYNEQFFGPGTRLTVL.

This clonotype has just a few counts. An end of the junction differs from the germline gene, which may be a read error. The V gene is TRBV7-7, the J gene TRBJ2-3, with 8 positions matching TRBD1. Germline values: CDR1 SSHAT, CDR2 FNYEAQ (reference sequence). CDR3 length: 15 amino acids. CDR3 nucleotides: TGTGCTAGCAGCATAGGACAGGGTGTGGAAGATACGCAGTATTTT. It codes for CASSIGQGVEDTQYF.

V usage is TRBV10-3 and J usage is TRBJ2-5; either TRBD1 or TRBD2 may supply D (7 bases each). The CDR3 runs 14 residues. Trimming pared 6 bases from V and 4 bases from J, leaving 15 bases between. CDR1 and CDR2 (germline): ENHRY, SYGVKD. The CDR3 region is CAIRGGGAAETQYF. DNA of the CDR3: TGTGCCATCAGGGGAGGGGGCGCGGCAGAGACCCAGTACTTC.

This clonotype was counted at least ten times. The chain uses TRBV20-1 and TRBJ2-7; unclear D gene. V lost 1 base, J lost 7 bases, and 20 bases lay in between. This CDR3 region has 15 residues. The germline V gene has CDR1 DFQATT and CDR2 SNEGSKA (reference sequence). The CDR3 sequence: CSARVLDGSASEQYF. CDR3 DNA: TGCAGTGCTAGAGTCCTCGACGGTTCCGCATCGGAGCAGTACTTC.

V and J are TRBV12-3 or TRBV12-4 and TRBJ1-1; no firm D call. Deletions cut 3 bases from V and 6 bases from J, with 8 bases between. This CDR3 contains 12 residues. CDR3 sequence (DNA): TGTGCCAGCAGTTTCGTTCCCCCTGAAGCTTTCTTT. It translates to CASSFVPPEAFF.

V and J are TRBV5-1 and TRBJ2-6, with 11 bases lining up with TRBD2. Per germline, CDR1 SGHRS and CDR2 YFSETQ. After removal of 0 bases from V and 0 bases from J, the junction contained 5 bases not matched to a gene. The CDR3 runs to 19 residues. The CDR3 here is CASSLVPGLAVSGANVLTF. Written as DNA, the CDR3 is TGCGCCAGCAGCTTGGTACCGGGACTAGCGGTCTCTGGGGCCAACGTCCTGACTTTC.

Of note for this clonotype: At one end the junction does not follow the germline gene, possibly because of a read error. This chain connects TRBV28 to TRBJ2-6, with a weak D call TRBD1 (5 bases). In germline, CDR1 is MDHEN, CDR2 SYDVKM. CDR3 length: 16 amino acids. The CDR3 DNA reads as TGTGCCAGCAGTTTGCCGCGTATCTCTGGGGCCAACGCCCTGACTTTC. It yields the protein CASSLPRISGANALTF. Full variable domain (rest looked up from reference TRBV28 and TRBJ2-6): DVKVTQSSRYLVKRTGEKVFLECVQDMDHENMFWYRQDPGLGLRLIYFSYDVKMKEKGDIPEGYSVSREKKERFSLILESASTNQTSMYLCASSLPRISGANALTFGAGSRLTVL.

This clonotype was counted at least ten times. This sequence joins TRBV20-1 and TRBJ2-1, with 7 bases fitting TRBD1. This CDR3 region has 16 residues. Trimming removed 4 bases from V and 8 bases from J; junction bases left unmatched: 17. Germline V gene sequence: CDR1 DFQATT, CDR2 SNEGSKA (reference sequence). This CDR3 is CSATDIQTGFKDEQFF. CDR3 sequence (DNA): TGCAGTGCTACCGACATCCAGACAGGGTTTAAGGATGAGCAGTTCTTC.

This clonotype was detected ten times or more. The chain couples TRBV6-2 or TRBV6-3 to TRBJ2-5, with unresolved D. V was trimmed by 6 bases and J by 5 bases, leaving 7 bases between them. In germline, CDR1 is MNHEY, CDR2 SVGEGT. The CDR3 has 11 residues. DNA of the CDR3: TGTGCCAGCAGGGTCGGGGAGACCCAGTACTTC. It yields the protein CASRVGETQYF.

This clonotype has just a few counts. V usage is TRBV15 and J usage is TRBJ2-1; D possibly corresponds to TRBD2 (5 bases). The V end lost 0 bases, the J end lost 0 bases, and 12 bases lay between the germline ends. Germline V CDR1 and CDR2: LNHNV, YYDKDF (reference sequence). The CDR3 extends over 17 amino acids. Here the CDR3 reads CATSRDITRSSYNEQFF. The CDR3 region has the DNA TGTGCCACCAGCAGAGATATAACTAGAAGCTCCTACAATGAGCAGTTCTTC.

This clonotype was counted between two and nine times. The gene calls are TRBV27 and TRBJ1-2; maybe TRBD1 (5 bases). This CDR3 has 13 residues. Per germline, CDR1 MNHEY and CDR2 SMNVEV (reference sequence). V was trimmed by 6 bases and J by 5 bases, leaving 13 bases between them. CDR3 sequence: CASSDLAGYGYTF. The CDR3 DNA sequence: TGTGCCAGCAGCGACCTGGCAGGGTATGGCTACACCTTC.

The CDR3: CASSQDIEEETQYF. Written as DNA, the CDR3 is TGCGCCAGCAGCCAAGATATAGAGGAAGAGACCCAGTACTTC. This sequence joins TRBV4-1 and TRBJ2-5, with D hard to call. V dropped 0 bases and J dropped 3 bases, with 8 bases sitting between them. CDR1 is MGHRA and CDR2 is YSYEKL in the germline V gene. The CDR3 loop spans 14 amino acids.

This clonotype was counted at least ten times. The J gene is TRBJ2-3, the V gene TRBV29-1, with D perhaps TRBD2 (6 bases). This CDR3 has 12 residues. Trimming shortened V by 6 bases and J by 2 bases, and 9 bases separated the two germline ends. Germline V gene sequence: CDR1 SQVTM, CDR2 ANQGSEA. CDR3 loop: CSVEGFTDTQYF. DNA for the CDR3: TGCAGCGTGGAGGGATTCACAGATACGCAGTATTTT.

CDR3 protein: CASSVEAGGDYEQYF. In nucleotides, the CDR3 is TGTGCCAGCAGCGTAGAGGCGGGAGGAGACTACGAGCAGTACTTC. V is TRBV9 and J is TRBJ2-7, with 8 bases that match TRBD2. The CDR3 totals 15 residues. Germline loops: CDR1 SGDLS, CDR2 YYNGEE. V lost 0 bases to trimming and J lost 3 bases; unmatched junction nucleotides: 5.

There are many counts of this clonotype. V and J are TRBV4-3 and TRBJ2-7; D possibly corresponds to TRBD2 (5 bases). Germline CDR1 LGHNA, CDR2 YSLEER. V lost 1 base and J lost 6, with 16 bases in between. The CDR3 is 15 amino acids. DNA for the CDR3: TGCGCCAGCAGCCAAGTATCGAGAGGGCCAGGCGAGCAGTACTTC. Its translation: CASSQVSRGPGEQYF.

CDR3 loop: CASSVTSGRVGYQETQYF. CDR3 bases: TGTGCCAGCAGCGTGACTAGCGGGAGGGTCGGGTACCAAGAGACCCAGTACTTC. This chain joins TRBV9 and TRBJ2-5, with 14 bases aligning to TRBD2. The CDR3 is 18 amino acids. Germline values: CDR1 SGDLS, CDR2 YYNGEE. V was clipped by 2 bases and J by 0 bases; unmatched bases: 6.

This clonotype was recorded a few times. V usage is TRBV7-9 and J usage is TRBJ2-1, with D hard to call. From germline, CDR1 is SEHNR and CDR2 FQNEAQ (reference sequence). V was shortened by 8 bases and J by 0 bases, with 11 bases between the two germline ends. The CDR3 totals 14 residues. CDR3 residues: CASLGLSSYNEQFF. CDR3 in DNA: TGTGCCAGCCTTGGGCTCAGCTCCTACAATGAGCAGTTCTTC. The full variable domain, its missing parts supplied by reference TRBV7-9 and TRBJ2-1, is DTGVSQNPRHKITKRGQNVTFRCDPISEHNRLYWYRQTLGQGPEFLTYFQNEAQLEKSRLLSDRFSAERPKGSFSTLEIQRTEQGDSAMYLCASLGLSSYNEQFFGPGTRLTVL.

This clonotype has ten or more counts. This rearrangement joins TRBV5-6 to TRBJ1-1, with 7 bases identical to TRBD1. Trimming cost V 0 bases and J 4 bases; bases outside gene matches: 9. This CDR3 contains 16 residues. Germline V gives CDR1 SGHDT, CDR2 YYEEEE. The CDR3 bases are TGTGCCAGCAGCTTGGACGCCTACAGGGGTGTCACTGAAGCTTTCTTT. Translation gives CASSLDAYRGVTEAFF.

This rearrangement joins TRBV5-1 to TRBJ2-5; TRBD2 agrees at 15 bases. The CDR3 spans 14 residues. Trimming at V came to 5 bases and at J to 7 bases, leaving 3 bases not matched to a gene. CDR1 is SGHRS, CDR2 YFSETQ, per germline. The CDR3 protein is CASRTGLAGGTQYF. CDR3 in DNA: TGCGCCAGCAGGACGGGACTAGCGGGGGGGACCCAGTACTTC. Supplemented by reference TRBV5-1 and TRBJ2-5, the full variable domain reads KAGVTQTPRYLIKTRGQQVTLSCSPISGHRSVSWYQQTPGQGLQFLFEYFSETQRNKGNFPGRFSGRQFSNSRSEMNVSTLELGDSALYLCASRTGLAGGTQYFGPGTRLLVL.

The CDR3 bases are TGCAGTGCTAGACCAAGGGGCGACCGACAAGAGACCCAGTACTTC. This sequence encodes CSARPRGDRQETQYF. The chain links TRBV20-1 to TRBJ2-5, with D perhaps TRBD1 (5 bases). Germline CDR1 is DFQATT and CDR2 is SNEGSKA (reference sequence). The CDR3 runs to 15 residues. V was clipped by 2 bases and J by 2 bases, with 15 bases between them.

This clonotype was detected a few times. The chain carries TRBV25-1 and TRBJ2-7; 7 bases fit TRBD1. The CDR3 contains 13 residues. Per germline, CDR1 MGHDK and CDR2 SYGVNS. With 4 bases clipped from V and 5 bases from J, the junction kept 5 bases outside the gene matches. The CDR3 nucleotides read TGTGCCAGCAGTGCTGTTGACAGGGACGAGCAGTACGTC. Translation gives CASSAVDRDEQYV.